This TCR beta chain was captured in a study of blood T cell repertoires in COVID-19. As for the study in general: Both acute and convalescent COVID-19 samples were obtained from the United States, Italy and Spain.

V lost 7 bases and J 0 bases, leaving 9 bases between the germline ends. Germline CDR1 and CDR2: LNHDA and SQIVND (reference sequence). This CDR3 contains 14 residues. Methods used by the authors: The authors estimated nucleated cell counts from reference gene primer amplification. TCRdb's table, derived via immunoSEQ multiplex PCR, lists solely in-frame clones and lacks some. V and J calls and clone size are those listed in that table; D and trimming were worked out from the DNA. This table holds about 70,000 clones, roughly 84% found once. The receptor was derived from a woman in her late teens or twenties with acute or convalescent COVID-19. The chain is built from TRBV19 and TRBJ1-4; D is possibly TRBD1 (5 bases). Sequencing was performed on peripheral blood. In DNA, the CDR3 is TGTGCCAGTACGGAGACAGCAACTAATGAAAAACTGTTTTTT. This gives the protein CASTETATNEKLFF.